Presented here are 16 T cell receptor beta chains from one specimen sequenced in a study of cytomegalovirus exposure and HLA in healthy donors. Some clones are missing from TCRdb's copy, which holds only in-frame ones; the method was immunoSEQ multiplex PCR. The table has about 200,000 clones, around 88% seen once. Source material: PBMCs. The receptors were gathered from a woman aged 18-29 years in good health and CMV-seronegative.

The rearrangement uses TRBV7-6 and TRBJ2-5, with D possibly being TRBD2 (6 bases). V lost 5 bases and J 2 bases, leaving 15 bases between the germline ends. Germline V gene data show CDR1 as SGHVS and CDR2 as FNYEAQ. CDR3 length equals 15 residues. This CDR3 is CASSPPDSGQETQYF. Written as DNA, the CDR3 is TGTGCCAGCAGCCCTCCTGATAGCGGACAAGAGACCCAGTACTTC.

The chain uses TRBV7-8 and TRBJ2-7; 8 nucleotides agree with TRBD1. Germline lookup yields CDR1 SGHVS and CDR2 FQNEAQ. The CDR3 length is 14 residues. After removal of 5 bases from V and 5 bases from J, the junction contained 8 bases not matched to a gene. The CDR3 loop reads CASSPRTGPNEQYF. The CDR3 nucleotides read TGTGCCAGCAGCCCACGGACAGGGCCTAACGAGCAGTACTTC. The whole variable domain, remainder taken from reference TRBV7-8 and TRBJ2-7, is GAGVSQSPRYKVAKRGQDVALRCDPISGHVSLFWYQQALGQGPEFLTYFQNEAQLDKSGLPSDRFFAERPEGSVSTLKIQRTQQEDSAVYLCASSPRTGPNEQYFGPGTRLTVT.

The chain uses TRBV28 and TRBJ2-2; TRBD1 aligns across 9 bases. Germline V gene sequence: CDR1 MDHEN, CDR2 SYDVKM. The CDR3 spans 17 residues. V shed 6 bases and J 9 bases; nucleotides not matched to a gene: 17. The CDR3 loop is CASSILSGQGRVRELFF. The CDR3 DNA reads TGTGCCAGCAGCATTCTTTCTGGACAGGGGAGAGTTCGGGAGCTGTTTTTT.

V is TRBV4-3 and J is TRBJ2-7; D gene unclear. CDR3 length equals 14 residues. V shed 0 bases and J shed 2 bases, with 8 bases lying between them. CDR1 and CDR2 from the germline V gene are LGHNA and YSLEER. The CDR3 DNA follows: TGCGCCAGCAGCCAAGATTACGGTGCCTACGAGCAGTACTTC. It codes for CASSQDYGAYEQYF.

The DNA for the CDR3 is TGTGCCTGGAGTGTCAATCCCCCTCACTTAGCGGCCGACCCTAGCACAGATACGCAGTATTTT. Protein sequence: CAWSVNPPHLAADPSTDTQYF. The chain links TRBV30 to TRBJ2-3; possibly TRBD2 for D (6 bases). Trimming cost V 0 bases and J 0 bases, with 28 bases left between them. Germline lookup yields CDR1 GTSNPN and CDR2 SVGIG (reference sequence). The CDR3 covers 21 residues.

The V gene is TRBV29-1, the J gene TRBJ2-3; TRBD2 aligns across 14 bases. Germline V gives CDR1 SQVTM, CDR2 ANQGSEA. The junction had 12 bases not matched to a gene; V was cut back by 1 base and J by 6 bases. The CDR3 contains 18 residues. The CDR3 sequence: CSVEGWLGLAGDEDTQYF. CDR3 DNA: TGCAGCGTTGAAGGTTGGCTGGGACTAGCGGGAGACGAGGATACGCAGTATTTT.

The gene calls are TRBV2 and TRBJ2-7, with TRBD2 matching 7 bases. V lost 6 bases, J lost 6 bases, and 5 bases stayed unmatched. CDR3 length: 12 residues. Germline V gives CDR1 SNHLY, CDR2 FYNNEI. The CDR3 protein is CASRVGGGEQYF. DNA of the CDR3: TGTGCCAGCAGGGTGGGGGGGGGCGAGCAGTACTTC.

V is TRBV28 and J is TRBJ2-7; 7 bases agree with TRBD1. The CDR3 extends over 15 amino acids. CDR1 is MDHEN and CDR2 is SYDVKM in the germline V gene. J was trimmed by 5 bases and V by 6 bases; bases with no gene match: 13. The DNA of the CDR3 is TGTGCCAGCAGGCTCGACAGGGAAATAACGGACGAGCAGTACTTC. This sequence encodes CASRLDREITDEQYF.

The gene calls are TRBV5-5 and TRBJ1-2; 7 bases map to TRBD1. CDR3 length: 14 residues. Germline trimming cut 0 bases from V and 3 bases from J; bases unmatched to any gene: 2. Germline assignment: CDR1 SGHKS and CDR2 YYEKEE (reference sequence). CDR3 protein: CASSLETGHYGYTF. The CDR3 DNA reads as TGTGCCAGCAGCTTGGAGACAGGGCACTATGGCTACACCTTC.

This clone was observed a single time. The V gene is TRBV5-1, the J gene TRBJ2-5; 7 bases line up with TRBD2. Germline CDR1 is SGHRS and CDR2 is YFSETQ. V lost 0 bases to trimming and J lost 7 bases; unmatched junction nucleotides: 9. The length of the CDR3 is 15 residues. The CDR3 loop reads CASSLEREYRGTQYF. The CDR3 nucleotides read TGCGCCAGCAGCTTGGAGCGGGAATACAGAGGGACCCAGTACTTC.

This chain links TRBV18 with TRBJ2-3, with a tentative D call TRBD2 (6 bases). Germline V gene sequence: CDR1 KGHSH, CDR2 LQKENI. V dropped 6 bases and J dropped 1 base, with 17 bases sitting between them. The CDR3 has 16 amino acids. The CDR3 DNA follows: TGTGCCAGCTCTACACTAAGCGGAGGGGGCACAGATACGCAGTATTTT. It is translated as CASSTLSGGGTDTQYF.

The rearrangement joins TRBV13 to TRBJ2-1, with 8 bases fitting TRBD2. The germline V gene encodes CDR1 PRHDT and CDR2 FYEKMQ (reference sequence). The CDR3 is made up of 15 amino acids. Germline trimming cut 0 bases from V and 7 bases from J; bases unmatched to any gene: 5. Written as DNA, the CDR3 is TGTGCCAGCAGCTTAGGCCAGCGGGAGAGTAATGAGCAGTTCTTC. Translating it yields CASSLGQRESNEQFF.

The chain employs TRBV18 and TRBJ1-2; TRBD1 might be the D (6 bases). Trimming pared 3 bases from V and 2 bases from J, leaving 16 bases between. CDR1 and CDR2 from the germline V gene are KGHSH and LQKENI. The CDR3 is 16 residues long. The CDR3 nucleotides read TGTGCCAGCTCACCGCAAGCCGGGACATTAAACTATGGCTACACCTTC. It codes for CASSPQAGTLNYGYTF.

The chain recombines TRBV10-1 with TRBJ2-1, with D possibly TRBD2 on 6 matching bases. Germline values: CDR1 WNHNN, CDR2 SYGVQD (reference sequence). Trimming pared 4 bases from V and 7 bases from J, leaving 11 bases between. The CDR3 runs to 13 residues. The CDR3 nucleotides read TGCGCCAGCAGTGCTGGAGGGCCAAATGAGCAGTTCTTC. Its protein is CASSAGGPNEQFF.

The V gene is TRBV10-1, the J gene TRBJ2-1, with 8 bases fitting TRBD2. Unmatched junction bases numbered 5, after V lost 9 bases and J lost 4 bases. CDR1 is WNHNN and CDR2 is SYGVQD in the germline V gene (reference sequence). This CDR3 spans 13 amino acids. CDR3 nucleotides: TGCGCCAGTCCGGGACTAGAGTACAATGAGCAGTTCTTC. The encoded protein is CASPGLEYNEQFF.

The V gene is TRBV18, the J gene TRBJ1-5; 8 bases match TRBD1. In germline, CDR1 is KGHSH, CDR2 LQKENI. The CDR3 consists of 17 residues. Losses at the gene ends were 5 bases for V and 2 bases for J; bases not matched to a gene: 11. CDR3 residues: CASSATSGGAGNQPQHF. The CDR3 DNA is TGTGCCAGCTCAGCAACATCAGGGGGCGCGGGCAATCAGCCCCAGCATTTT. Together with reference TRBV18 and TRBJ1-5, the CDR3 gives the full variable domain: NAGVMQNPRHLVRRRGQEARLRCSPMKGHSHVYWYRQLPEEGLKFMVYLQKENIIDESGMPKERFSAEFPKEGPSILRIQQVVRGDSAAYFCASSATSGGAGNQPQHFGDGTRLSIL.